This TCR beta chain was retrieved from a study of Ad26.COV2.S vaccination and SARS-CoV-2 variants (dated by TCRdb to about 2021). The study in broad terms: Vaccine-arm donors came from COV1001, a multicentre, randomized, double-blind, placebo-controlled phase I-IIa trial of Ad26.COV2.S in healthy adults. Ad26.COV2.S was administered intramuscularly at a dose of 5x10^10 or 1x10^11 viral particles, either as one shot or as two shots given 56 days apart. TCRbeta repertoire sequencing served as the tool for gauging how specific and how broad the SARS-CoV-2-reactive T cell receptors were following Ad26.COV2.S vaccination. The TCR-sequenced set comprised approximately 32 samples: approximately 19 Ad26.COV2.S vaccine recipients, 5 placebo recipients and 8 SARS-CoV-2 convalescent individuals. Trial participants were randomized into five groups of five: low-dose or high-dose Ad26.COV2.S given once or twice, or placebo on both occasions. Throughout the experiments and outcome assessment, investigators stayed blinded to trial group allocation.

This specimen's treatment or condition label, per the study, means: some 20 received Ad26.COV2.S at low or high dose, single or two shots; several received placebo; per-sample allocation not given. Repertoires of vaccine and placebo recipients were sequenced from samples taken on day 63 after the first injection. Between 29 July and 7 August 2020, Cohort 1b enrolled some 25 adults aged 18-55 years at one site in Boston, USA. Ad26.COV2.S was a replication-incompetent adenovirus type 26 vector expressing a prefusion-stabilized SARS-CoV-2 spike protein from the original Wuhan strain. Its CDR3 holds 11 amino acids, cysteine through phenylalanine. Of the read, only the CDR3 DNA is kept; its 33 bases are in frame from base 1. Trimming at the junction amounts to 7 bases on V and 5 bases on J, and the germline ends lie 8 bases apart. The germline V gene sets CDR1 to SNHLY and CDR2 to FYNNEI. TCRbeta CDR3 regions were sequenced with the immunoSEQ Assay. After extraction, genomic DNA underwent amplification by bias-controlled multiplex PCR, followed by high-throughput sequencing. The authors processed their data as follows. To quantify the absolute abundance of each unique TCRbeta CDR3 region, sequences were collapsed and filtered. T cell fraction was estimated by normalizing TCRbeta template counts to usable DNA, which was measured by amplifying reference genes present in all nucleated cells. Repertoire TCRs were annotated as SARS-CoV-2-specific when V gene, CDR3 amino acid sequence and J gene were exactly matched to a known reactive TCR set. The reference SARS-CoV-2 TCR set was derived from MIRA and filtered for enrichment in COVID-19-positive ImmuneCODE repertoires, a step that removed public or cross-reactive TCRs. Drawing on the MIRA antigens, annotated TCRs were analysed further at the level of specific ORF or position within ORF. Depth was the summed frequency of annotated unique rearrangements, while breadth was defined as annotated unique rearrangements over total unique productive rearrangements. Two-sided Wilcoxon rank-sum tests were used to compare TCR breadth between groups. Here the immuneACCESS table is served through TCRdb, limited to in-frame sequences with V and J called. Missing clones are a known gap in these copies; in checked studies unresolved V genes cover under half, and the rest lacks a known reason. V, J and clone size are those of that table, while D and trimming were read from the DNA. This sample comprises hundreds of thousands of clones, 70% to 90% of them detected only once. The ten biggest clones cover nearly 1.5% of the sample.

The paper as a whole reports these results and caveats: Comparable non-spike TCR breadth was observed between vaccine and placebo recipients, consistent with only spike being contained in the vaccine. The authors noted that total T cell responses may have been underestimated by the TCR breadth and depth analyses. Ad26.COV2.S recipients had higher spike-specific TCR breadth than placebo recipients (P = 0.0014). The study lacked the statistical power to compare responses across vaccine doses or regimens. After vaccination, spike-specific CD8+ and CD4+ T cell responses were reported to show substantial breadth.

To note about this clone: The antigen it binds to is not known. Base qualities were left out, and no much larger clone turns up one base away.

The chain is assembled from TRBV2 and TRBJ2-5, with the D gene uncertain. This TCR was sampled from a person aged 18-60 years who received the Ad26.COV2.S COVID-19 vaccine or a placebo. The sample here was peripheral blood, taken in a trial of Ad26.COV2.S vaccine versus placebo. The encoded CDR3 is CASILLETQYF. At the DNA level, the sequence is TGTGCCAGCATCCTGTTGGAGACCCAGTACTTC.